Listed below are T cell receptor beta chains from one sample, sequenced in a study of T cells in Graves' hyperthyroidism and ophthalmopathy. TCRdb independently ran MiXCR on the multiplex PCR reads; one entry per CDR3 protein. Of 370,000 or so distinct CDR3 sequences in the sample, about a sixth are singletons; the top ten hold about a quarter. The sequencing sample was made of blood. Source of these receptors: a woman between 18 and 29 years old with Graves' hyperthyroidism that later progressed to Graves' ophthalmopathy. Both conserved end residues are part of each CDR3. Where a row states a size, it is once, few, many or the class of an expanded clone; other rows omit it.

v_gene	j_gene	abundance	CDR3aa
TRBV2	TRBJ2-7	many	CASSDSGLFSSYEQYF
TRBV28	TRBJ2-3	many	CASSPRGDTQYF
TRBV7-9	TRBJ2-7	many	CASSLQGVEQYF
TRBV28	TRBJ2-6	many	CASSTTGAGANVLTF
TRBV19	TRBJ1-1	-	CASSIDRDRVNAEAFF
TRBV2	TRBJ2-1	many	CASRGLAGWDEQFF
TRBV12-3/TRBV12-4	TRBJ2-3	many	CASRQGYTDTQYF
TRBV27	TRBJ1-1	many	CASSSPGQPNTEAFF
TRBV4-1	TRBJ2-2	few	CASSQDFWAGAGELFF
TRBV11-2	TRBJ2-7	many	CASSQRGEPSYEQYF
TRBV6-1	TRBJ2-1	few	CASSRGDAEFF
TRBV11-2	TRBJ2-1	many	CASTHVPGQGGEEQFF
TRBV7-9	TRBJ2-1	-	CASSFGLAGGAGDEQFF
TRBV7-9	TRBJ2-1	-	CASSRPSAGYNEQFF
TRBV20-1	TRBJ2-4	many	CSARDEKTVNIQYF
TRBV20-1	TRBJ1-1	many	CSARGHSNTEAFF
TRBV20-1	TRBJ2-5	many	CSARDRVAIQETQYF
TRBV12-5	TRBJ2-3	many	CASADTQYF
TRBV27	TRBJ2-1	many	CASSFSSRVNEQFF
TRBV20-1	TRBJ1-1	many	CSARPAGLNTEAFF
TRBV10-3	TRBJ2-7	-	CATQGASGDRAYEQYF
TRBV2	TRBJ1-5	many	CASSVQGGIYSNQPQHF
TRBV4-2	TRBJ2-7	-	CASSPPETGGPEQYF
TRBV18	TRBJ2-2	-	CASSPSWAGGLIGELFF
TRBV20-1	TRBJ2-7	many	CSAITGNYEQYF
TRBV9	TRBJ1-1	few	CASSFRPSSNTEAFF
TRBV20-1	TRBJ2-7	few	CSARDREGAFNYEQYF
TRBV5-1	TRBJ1-1	many	CASSLGGGWTEAFF
TRBV20-1	TRBJ2-1	many	CSARGGLAINEQFF
TRBV7-2	TRBJ2-3	-	CASSLAGAGQGSTDTQYF
TRBV18	TRBJ2-5	many	CASSPGLAGVGETQYF
TRBV5-1	TRBJ1-2	many	CASSLAGTDYGYTF
TRBV28	TRBJ2-1	many	CASSLGGLAAYNEQFF
TRBV27	TRBJ2-7	many	CASSLSAVDTYEQYF
TRBV27	TRBJ2-3	many	CASSLSGDHTDTQYF
TRBV6-1	TRBJ1-2	-	CASSYAGQDGYTF
TRBV4-1	TRBJ1-6	-	CASSQLGQSNSPLHF
TRBV27	TRBJ2-1	many	CASSLGPSSYNEQFF
TRBV27	TRBJ2-3	few	CASRGDWDKPTDTQYF
TRBV15	TRBJ2-3	many	CATSTLAFRRGRLSTDTQYF
TRBV27	TRBJ1-6	few	CASSSGTVQSPLHF
TRBV2	TRBJ2-1	many	CASSTRLEAEQFF
TRBV27	TRBJ2-7	many	CASSFRRSTTYEQYF
TRBV7-9	TRBJ2-1	many	CASSYKSRRNEQFF
TRBV5-1	TRBJ2-7	-	CASTAGGPSYEQYF
TRBV20-1	TRBJ2-7	many	CSASPHVKSKGYEQYF
TRBV2	TRBJ2-1	many	CASSLSGRAFNEQFF
TRBV6-1	TRBJ2-3	few	CALLGLAGGTDTQYF
TRBV3-1	TRBJ2-4	few	CASSQDRVPRYF
TRBV2	TRBJ1-4	few	CATRDRGREKLFF
TRBV7-9	TRBJ1-3	-	CASSQMGGMGNTIYF
TRBV15	TRBJ2-7	-	CATSKTPASIGEQYF
TRBV6-2/TRBV6-3	TRBJ1-5	few	CASSYSILGNQPQHF